Below, 27 T cell receptor beta chains from the same sample are listed, as sequenced in a study of technical replicates of blood from a few donors. The table came from immunoSEQ multiplex PCR; TCRdb's copy has only in-frame clones and leaves some out. This sample has about 83,000 clones, with 96% found just once. The sequencing input was T cells isolated from PBMCs. The receptor source for this set is a human donor in good health.

The V call is TRBV4-1, the J call TRBJ2-6, with D tentatively TRBD1 (6 bases). CDR1 is MGHRA, CDR2 YSYEKL, per germline. The CDR3 is 17 residues long. V shed 4 bases and J shed 2 bases, with 15 bases lying between them. The CDR3 bases are TGCGCCAGCAGCCGGGGGAGACAGGCCACTGGGGCCAACGTCCTGACTTTC. Translated: CASSRGRQATGANVLTF.

This chain joins TRBV10-2 and TRBJ2-5, with 10 bases that match TRBD1. The CDR3 totals 14 residues. Germline CDR1 and CDR2: WSHSY and SAAADI. The V gene end was trimmed by 4 bases and the J gene end by 9 bases; junction bases not matched to a gene: 8. CDR3 in amino acids: CASSVAGTGASQYF. DNA of the CDR3: TGCGCCAGCAGTGTAGCCGGGACAGGGGCCTCCCAGTACTTC.

This sequence joins TRBV6-1 and TRBJ1-2; 7 bases are a match to TRBD1. The CDR3 consists of 14 residues. Germline CDR1 reads MNHNS; CDR2 reads SASEGT. Losses at the gene ends were 4 bases for V and 8 bases for J; bases not matched to a gene: 10. CDR3 sequence: CASSGYRDSNGYTF. CDR3 nucleotides: TGTGCCAGCAGTGGTTACCGGGACAGTAACGGCTACACCTTC.

V and J are TRBV27 and TRBJ1-3; TRBD1 matches at 8 bases. The CDR3 sequence is 17 residues long. The J segment lost 4 bases and the V segment lost 5 bases, leaving 13 bases of the junction unmatched. Germline V gene data show CDR1 as MNHEY and CDR2 as SMNVEV (reference sequence). CDR3 in amino acids: CASSTKNERTGGNTIYF. The CDR3, as DNA: TGTGCCAGCAGTACAAAAAATGAAAGGACAGGGGGAAACACCATATATTTT.

This clone showed up just once. The chain links TRBV5-6 to TRBJ2-2, with 7 bases fitting TRBD2. J gave up 5 bases and V 2 bases, and 6 bases lay outside the gene matches. CDR1 and CDR2 from the germline V gene are SGHDT and YYEEEE. This CDR3 is built from 15 residues. The CDR3 sequence is CASSFGLADTGELFF. The CDR3 coding sequence is TGTGCCAGCAGCTTTGGGCTAGCGGATACCGGGGAGCTGTTTTTT.

The chain employs TRBV25-1 and TRBJ2-7, with D perhaps TRBD1 (5 bases). Trimming took off 7 bases at V and 0 bases at J, with 10 bases between the two ends. The CDR3 contains 13 residues. Per germline, CDR1 MGHDK and CDR2 SYGVNS. The CDR3 protein is CASKGSSSYEQYF. The CDR3 DNA is TGTGCCAGCAAGGGGTCGAGCTCCTACGAGCAGTACTTC.

V and J are TRBV30 and TRBJ2-7; unclear D gene. This CDR3 spans 12 amino acids. V was trimmed by 2 bases and J by 7 bases, leaving 12 bases between them. Germline V gene sequence: CDR1 GTSNPN, CDR2 SVGIG (reference sequence). This CDR3 reads CAWSFQVGEQYF. DNA for the CDR3: TGTGCCTGGAGTTTTCAGGTAGGAGAGCAGTACTTC.

The chain employs TRBV5-6 and TRBJ2-7; possible D gene TRBD2, 5 bases. The germline V gene has CDR1 SGHDT and CDR2 YYEEEE. This CDR3 contains 15 residues. The germline V and J ends were trimmed by 4 bases and 6 bases, with 20 bases remaining between them. DNA for the CDR3: TGTGCCAGCAGCCGGATCCGGGAACCCCTCCGCGAGCAGTACTTC. It encodes CASSRIREPLREQYF.

The chain links TRBV6-5 to TRBJ1-1; D is undetermined. In germline, CDR1 is MNHEY, CDR2 SVGAGI. The ends were cut back, 6 bases at V and 1 base at J, with 6 bases in the middle. The CDR3 is 12 amino acids. CDR3 nucleotide sequence: TGTGCCAGCAGGCAGGAGAACACTGAAGCTTTCTTT. Translated, it gives CASRQENTEAFF.

The chain is built from TRBV10-1 and TRBJ1-4; unclear D gene. CDR3 length: 14 amino acids. From germline, CDR1 is WNHNN and CDR2 SYGVQD (reference sequence). V was shortened by 2 bases and J by 4 bases, with 8 bases between the two germline ends. CDR3 sequence (DNA): TGCGCCAGCAGTGAGGGCAGCGTTAATGAAAAACTGTTTTTT. Protein product: CASSEGSVNEKLFF.

The chain carries TRBV4-2 and TRBJ2-7; 7 positions match TRBD2. With 0 bases clipped from V and 6 bases from J, the junction kept 8 bases outside the gene matches. CDR1 and CDR2 (germline): LGHNA, YNFKEQ. The CDR3 length is 15 residues. The CDR3 is CASSQERETVREQYF. The CDR3 nucleotides are TGTGCCAGCAGCCAAGAGCGGGAGACCGTCCGCGAGCAGTACTTC.

The chain couples TRBV7-9 to TRBJ2-3; D remains unclear. The germline gives CDR1 SEHNR, CDR2 FQNEAQ (reference sequence). With 3 bases removed from V and 6 bases from J, the gap between germline ends came to 7 bases. The CDR3 has 12 amino acids. The CDR3 DNA sequence: TGTGCCAGCAGCTTGACTGGTGATACGCAGTATTTT. Translated, it gives CASSLTGDTQYF.

V is TRBV28 and J is TRBJ2-7, with D tentatively TRBD2 (5 bases). The V end lost 6 bases, the J end lost 1 base, and 19 bases lay between the germline ends. From germline, CDR1 is MDHEN and CDR2 SYDVKM. The CDR3 loop spans 16 amino acids. CDR3 protein: CASSHLRAARSYEQYF. The CDR3 nucleotides read TGTGCCAGCAGCCACTTGAGAGCGGCCCGATCCTACGAGCAGTACTTC.

CDR3 protein: CASSLLTSGAYNEQFF. DNA for the CDR3: TGTGCCAGCAGTCTTCTGACTAGCGGAGCGTACAATGAGCAGTTCTTC. The chain links TRBV2 to TRBJ2-1; 9 bases are a match to TRBD2. V shed 5 bases and J 4 bases; nucleotides not matched to a gene: 9. From germline, CDR1 is SNHLY and CDR2 FYNNEI. The CDR3 is made up of 16 amino acids.

The chain employs TRBV5-7 and TRBJ2-1; 7 bases are a match to TRBD2. TRBV5-7 is classed as an ORF, of uncertain function. The CDR3 consists of 15 residues. V was pared by 4 bases and J by 3 bases, with 7 bases of the junction left unmatched. The CDR3 DNA follows: TGTGCCAGCAGCCTAAGCGGGATGTTCTACAATGAGCAGTTCTTC. This sequence encodes CASSLSGMFYNEQFF.

The chain joins TRBV10-2 to TRBJ1-2; D may be TRBD1 (5 bases). The CDR3 extends over 12 amino acids. Germline loops: CDR1 WSHSY, CDR2 SAAADI. Trimming shortened V by 4 bases and J by 4 bases, and 7 bases separated the two germline ends. DNA for the CDR3: TGCGCCAGCAGTGGGGGCTCCTATGGCTACACCTTC. Translated, it gives CASSGGSYGYTF.

The count of this clone is one. The V call is TRBV7-6, the J call TRBJ2-7; D ambiguous. The CDR3 runs to 13 residues. The germline V gene encodes CDR1 SGHVS and CDR2 FNYEAQ. Trimming removed 5 bases at V and 3 bases at J, with 11 bases between. CDR3 region: CASSPGPNYEQYF. CDR3 DNA sequence: TGTGCCAGCAGCCCCGGTCCCAACTACGAGCAGTACTTC.

The rearrangement joins TRBV5-8 to TRBJ2-2; 7 positions agree with TRBD2. Trimming at V came to 2 bases and at J to 0 bases, leaving 10 bases not matched to a gene. Germline-derived CDR1 and CDR2 are SGHTS and YDEGEE. CDR3 length: 18 residues. The CDR3 nucleotides read TGTGCCAGCAGCTTAGGTCTAGCGGTCCGCGCGAACACCGGGGAGCTGTTTTTT. Encoded protein: CASSLGLAVRANTGELFF. Full variable domain (rest looked up from reference TRBV5-8 and TRBJ2-2): EAGVTQSPTHLIKTRGQQATLRCSPISGHTSVYWYQQALGLGLQFLLWYDEGEERNRGNFPPRFSGRQFPNYSSELNVNALELEDSALYLCASSLGLAVRANTGELFFGEGSRLTVL.

This chain uses TRBV9 with TRBJ1-1, with 8 nucleotides matching TRBD1. The ends lost 4 bases at V and 3 bases at J; junction bases unmatched: 5. CDR1 and CDR2 from the germline V gene are SGDLS and YYNGEE. The CDR3 is 14 amino acids. In nucleotides, the CDR3 is TGTGCCAGCAGCTCAGGGGGCGCGGACACTGAAGCTTTCTTT. Translated, it gives CASSSGGADTEAFF.

The chain links TRBV30 to TRBJ1-5; maybe TRBD1 (5 bases). V was pared by 2 bases and J by 0 bases, with 11 bases between. This CDR3 has 15 amino acids. From germline, CDR1 is GTSNPN and CDR2 SVGIG (reference sequence). The CDR3 region is CAWSTGGYSNQPQHF. DNA of the CDR3: TGTGCCTGGAGTACGGGGGGTTATAGCAATCAGCCCCAGCATTTT.

This clone was counted a single time. The rearrangement links TRBV29-1 to TRBJ2-3; 14 bases line up with TRBD2. Germline values: CDR1 SQVTM, CDR2 ANQGSEA. V lost 6 bases, J lost 2 bases, and 7 bases stayed unmatched. This CDR3 spans 16 amino acids. The CDR3 spells CSVDGTSGGLTDTQYF. The DNA for the CDR3 is TGCAGCGTCGACGGGACTAGCGGGGGTCTCACAGATACGCAGTATTTT.

The rearrangement uses TRBV6-5 and TRBJ2-1; 9 positions match TRBD1. CDR3 length: 15 residues. Trimming removed 2 bases from V and 8 bases from J; junction bases left unmatched: 7. The germline CDR1 and CDR2 sequences are MNHEY and SVGAGI. This CDR3 is CASSYNRDRAYEQFF. The CDR3 DNA sequence: TGTGCCAGCAGTTACAACCGGGACAGGGCATATGAGCAGTTCTTC.

V usage is TRBV11-3 and J usage is TRBJ2-1; the D gene is possibly TRBD2 (5 bases). The CDR3 extends over 16 amino acids. From germline, CDR1 is SGHNT and CDR2 YENEEA. Trimming left V 5 bases short and J 1 base short, with 15 bases between. In DNA, the CDR3 is TGTGCCAGCAGCCCCCTCGGGTGGGAGTCCTACAATGAGCAGTTCTTC. It codes for CASSPLGWESYNEQFF.

The rearrangement joins TRBV11-3 to TRBJ2-1, with a tentative D call TRBD2 (5 bases). The CDR3 extends over 18 amino acids. Trimming cost V 1 base and J 6 bases, with 22 bases left between them. Germline V gene sequence: CDR1 SGHNT, CDR2 YENEEA. This CDR3 reads CASSLGSRTVVWSNEQFF. CDR3 nucleotides: TGTGCCAGCAGCTTAGGGTCCCGGACTGTGGTATGGTCCAATGAGCAGTTCTTC.

This clone was observed a handful of times. V is TRBV27 and J is TRBJ1-5, with 12 bases fitting TRBD1. The CDR3 runs 17 residues. Germline V lookup: CDR1 MNHEY, CDR2 SMNVEV (reference sequence). The V gene end was trimmed by 8 bases and the J gene end by 1 base; junction bases not matched to a gene: 9. The CDR3 spells CASGSGTGGSSNQPQHF. For the CDR3, the DNA is TGTGCCAGCGGTTCCGGGACAGGGGGCTCCAGCAATCAGCCCCAGCATTTT.

This chain joins TRBV30 and TRBJ2-1; D possibly corresponds to TRBD1 (6 bases). Germline CDR1 and CDR2: GTSNPN and SVGIG (reference sequence). The CDR3 is 12 residues long. Trimming removed 3 bases from V and 8 bases from J, with 11 bases in between. The CDR3 here is CAWRQGSYEQFF. DNA for the CDR3: TGTGCCTGGAGGCAGGGGAGCTATGAGCAGTTCTTC.

The V gene is TRBV19, the J gene TRBJ2-1; the D gene is possibly TRBD2 (6 bases). The germline V gene has CDR1 LNHDA and CDR2 SQIVND (reference sequence). Between the trimmed V and J ends, which lost 3 bases and 9 bases, there was a span of 15 bases. The CDR3 has 14 residues. CDR3 loop: CASSIRREIGEQFF. DNA of the CDR3: TGTGCCAGTAGTATTAGACGGGAGATCGGTGAGCAGTTCTTC.